This T cell receptor (beta chain) derives from a study of cytomegalovirus exposure and HLA in healthy donors. General study findings and limits: Accurate HLA-A and HLA-B prediction from TCR beta sequences was reported for most subjects.

The CDR3 spans 15 residues. V dropped 4 bases and J dropped 5; count of bases not matched to a gene: 5. In germline, CDR1 is MNHEY, CDR2 SVGAGI. This clone was found once. What it recognizes is unknown. Amplification used 60 Vbeta primers and 13 Jbeta primers. Profiling relied on immunoSEQ multiplex PCR, and the TCRdb table lists in-frame clones only, not all of them. Of fewer than 70,000 clones listed, around 83% are singletons. The receptor comes from a man aged 35-49 years in good health and CMV-seronegative. Sequencing was done on a sample of PBMCs. The chain combines TRBV6-5 with TRBJ2-1; 10 nucleotides align to TRBD2. The CDR3 region is CASSSRLAGNNEQFF. The CDR3 coding sequence is TGTGCCAGCAGTTCACGACTAGCGGGCAACAATGAGCAGTTCTTC.